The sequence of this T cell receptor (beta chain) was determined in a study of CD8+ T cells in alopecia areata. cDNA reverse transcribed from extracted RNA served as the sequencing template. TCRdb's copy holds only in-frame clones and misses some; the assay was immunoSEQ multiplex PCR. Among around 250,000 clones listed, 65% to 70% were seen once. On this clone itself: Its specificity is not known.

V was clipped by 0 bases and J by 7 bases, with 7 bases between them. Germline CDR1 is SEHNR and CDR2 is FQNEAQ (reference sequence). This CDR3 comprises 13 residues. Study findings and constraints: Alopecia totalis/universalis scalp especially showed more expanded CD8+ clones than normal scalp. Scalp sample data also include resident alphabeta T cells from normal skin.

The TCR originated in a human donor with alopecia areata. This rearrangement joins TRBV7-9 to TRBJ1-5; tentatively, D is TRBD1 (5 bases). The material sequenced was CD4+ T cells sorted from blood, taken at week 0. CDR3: CASSLARGQPQHF. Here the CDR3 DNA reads TGTGCCAGCAGCTTAGCTCGGGGGCAGCCCCAGCATTTT. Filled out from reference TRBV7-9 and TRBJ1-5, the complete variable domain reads DTGVSQNPRHKITKRGQNVTFRCDPISEHNRLYWYRQTLGQGPEFLTYFQNEAQLEKSRLLSDRFSAERPKGSFSTLEIQRTEQGDSAMYLCASSLARGQPQHFGDGTRLSIL.